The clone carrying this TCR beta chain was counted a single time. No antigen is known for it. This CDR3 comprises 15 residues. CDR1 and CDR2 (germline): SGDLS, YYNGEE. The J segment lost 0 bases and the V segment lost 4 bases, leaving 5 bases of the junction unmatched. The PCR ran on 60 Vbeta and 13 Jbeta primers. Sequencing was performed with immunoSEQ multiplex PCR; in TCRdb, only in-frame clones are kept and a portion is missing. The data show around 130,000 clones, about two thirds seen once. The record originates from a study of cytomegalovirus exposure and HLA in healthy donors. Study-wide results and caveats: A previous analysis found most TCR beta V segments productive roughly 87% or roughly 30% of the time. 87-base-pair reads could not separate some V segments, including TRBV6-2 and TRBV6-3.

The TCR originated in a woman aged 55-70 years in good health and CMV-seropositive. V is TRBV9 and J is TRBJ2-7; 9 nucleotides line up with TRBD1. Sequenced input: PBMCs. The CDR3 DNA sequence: TGTGCCAGCAGCATGGGACAGGGCAGCTCCTACGAGCAGTACTTC. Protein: CASSMGQGSSYEQYF.